This TCR beta chain was profiled in a study of human T cells and chemical hapten exposure. MiXCR, run by TCRdb on the RACE reads, gives a single entry per CDR3 protein. This sample carries about 130,000 distinct CDR3 sequences, about 9.4% of them seen once, and the ten largest clones take roughly 2%. This clonotype was seen more than once but under ten times. Time point described: healthy volunteer bleed at 2 weeks. Whole blood, unfractionated, served as the material for total RNA extraction. Germline trimming cut 7 bases from V and 3 bases from J; bases unmatched to any gene: 12. The CDR3 is 16 amino acids.

The chain employs TRBV12-3 or TRBV12-4 and TRBJ2-1; 7 nucleotides match TRBD2. The clonotype was recovered from a male donor in good health. Some clones in this sample may be carry-over from other donors' samples. The sequenced sample consisted of whole blood. The CDR3 region is CASTIQRDQVYNEQFF. CDR3 DNA: TGTGCCAGCACCATCCAGCGGGATCAAGTCTACAATGAGCAGTTCTTC.